A selection of T cell receptor beta chains follows, all from one sample in a study of Tregs in tolerant kidney transplant recipients. Sequenced by immunoSEQ multiplex PCR; TCRdb stores in-frame clones only, minus some. The data hold some 66,000 clones, with approximately 92% observed a single time. The specimen was CD8+ T cells from blood, collected before the transplant. Receptors were obtained from a human donor who received a combined kidney and bone marrow transplant. The CDR3 runs from the conserved cysteine through the conserved F or W. The order of the fields is J gene, V gene, D gene, clone size, CDR3 protein, CDR3 DNA. A D gene is named only where the DNA matches it firmly. Clone size appears in some rows only: once, few, many, or a class for an expanded clone.

TRBJ1-5	TRBV7-9	.	.	CASSSGGVGQPQHF	TGTGCCAGCAGTTCTGGAGGGGTAGGGCAGCCCCAGCATTTT
TRBJ2-1	TRBV7-6	.	.	CASSLAWGPYNEQFF	TGTGCCAGCAGCTTAGCGTGGGGGCCCTACAATGAGCAGTTCTTC
TRBJ2-3	TRBV9	TRBD2	.	CASSVKSGGSTDTQYF	TGTGCCAGCAGCGTAAAGAGCGGGGGGTCCACAGATACGCAGTATTTT
TRBJ2-1	TRBV25-1	.	.	CASSEYSGTEQFF	TGTGCCAGCAGTGAATATAGCGGTACGGAGCAGTTCTTC
TRBJ2-1	TRBV10-1	TRBD2	.	CASSVWDLAGERVPYNEQFF	TGCGCCAGCAGTGTCTGGGACCTAGCGGGGGAGCGAGTCCCATACAATGAGCAGTTCTTC
TRBJ2-7	TRBV7-9	.	.	CASSFILGGQYEQYF	TGTGCCAGCAGCTTTATCTTGGGGGGGCAGTACGAGCAGTACTTC
TRBJ1-3	TRBV10-3	TRBD1	few	CAISEVHRGEEGLAIYF	TGTGCCATCAGTGAGGTACACAGGGGTGAAGAGGGACTCGCCATATATTTT
TRBJ2-3	TRBV28	.	.	CASGTSTDTQYF	TGTGCCAGTGGGACAAGCACAGATACGCAGTATTTT
TRBJ2-2	TRBV7-2	.	.	CASSFGGATGELFF	TGTGCCAGCAGCTTTGGCGGGGCCACCGGGGAGCTGTTTTTT
TRBJ1-1	TRBV9	.	once	CASSVGYPGDTEAFF	TGTGCCAGCAGCGTAGGGTATCCGGGGGACACTGAAGCTTTCTTT
TRBJ1-4	TRBV6-5	.	.	CASSYSGGATNEKLFF	TGTGCCAGCAGTTACTCTGGAGGGGCAACTAATGAAAAACTGTTTTTT